Below are 21 T cell receptor beta chains sequenced from a single sample in a study of blood T cell repertoires in COVID-19. Only in-frame clones appear in the TCRdb table, and some are missing; sequencing was by immunoSEQ multiplex PCR. The data show hundreds of thousands of clones, about four fifths seen once. Material: PBMCs or T cells enriched from blood (not recorded which). The receptors here all came from a middle-aged woman who had been exposed to COVID-19.

This sequence joins TRBV2 and TRBJ1-1; 7 positions agree with TRBD1. J lost 8 bases, V lost 6 bases, and 6 bases had no gene match. The CDR3 covers 12 residues. Germline V lookup: CDR1 SNHLY, CDR2 FYNNEI. CDR3 in DNA: TGTGCCAGCAGGACCGAGGGGGCCGAAGCTTTCTTT. Its translation: CASRTEGAEAFF.

The chain joins TRBV28 to TRBJ2-2, with TRBD1 matching 7 bases. CDR1 and CDR2 from the germline V gene are MDHEN and SYDVKM. There are 17 residues in the CDR3. After removal of 5 bases from V and 1 base from J, the junction contained 10 bases not matched to a gene. CDR3 in amino acids: CASSPRPRTGNTGELFF. In DNA, the CDR3 is TGTGCCAGCAGTCCCAGACCTCGGACAGGGAACACCGGGGAGCTGTTTTTT.

The genes are TRBV2 and TRBJ1-2, with 10 bases lining up with TRBD1. This CDR3 region has 13 residues. V lost 6 bases to trimming and J lost 8 bases; unmatched junction nucleotides: 6. Germline V CDR1 and CDR2: SNHLY, FYNNEI. CDR3 nucleotide sequence: TGTGCCAGCAGATACCAGACAGGGGGCGGCTACACCTTC. It codes for CASRYQTGGGYTF.

The chain recombines TRBV7-9 with TRBJ1-2, with TRBD1 as a possible D gene (6 bases). The CDR3 has 13 residues. The V and J ends lost 6 bases and 3 bases respectively, with 11 bases between them. Germline loops: CDR1 SEHNR, CDR2 FQNEAQ (reference sequence). CDR3 sequence reads: CASSSPGDYGYTF. CDR3 in DNA: TGTGCCAGCAGTTCCCCAGGGGACTATGGCTACACCTTC.

This clone has only a few counts. The chain combines TRBV11-1 with TRBJ1-6, with 7 bases lining up with TRBD1. V lost 3 bases to trimming and J lost 7 bases; unmatched junction nucleotides: 6. Germline-derived CDR1 and CDR2 are SGHAT and FQDESV (reference sequence). This CDR3 is built from 15 residues. CDR3 sequence: CASSLSAGGNSPLHF. DNA for the CDR3: TGTGCCAGCAGCTTGTCCGCAGGGGGGAATTCACCCCTCCACTTT.

This clone was counted only a few times. This chain uses TRBV7-2 with TRBJ2-3, with TRBD2 as a possible D gene (6 bases). CDR1 and CDR2 (germline): SGHTA, FQGNSA. Trimming removed 8 bases at V and 0 bases at J, with 18 bases between. The CDR3 spans 16 residues. DNA of the CDR3: TGTGCCAGCGTGCTCGGGGGACCCTGGAGCACAGATACGCAGTATTTT. Residues: CASVLGGPWSTDTQYF.

The chain employs TRBV29-1 and TRBJ2-3; possible D gene TRBD1, 8 bases. CDR3 length equals 15 residues. Trimming took off 4 bases at V and 2 bases at J, with 16 bases between the two ends. Germline V lookup: CDR1 SQVTM, CDR2 ANQGSEA. The CDR3 nucleotides are TGCAGCGTTGGTACAGGGGGGGTAAACACAGATACGCAGTATTTT. Translated: CSVGTGGVNTDTQYF.

The V and J genes are TRBV4-2 and TRBJ2-2, with TRBD2 identical over 15 bases. CDR3 length: 16 amino acids. The J segment lost 4 bases and the V segment lost 3 bases, leaving 0 bases of the junction unmatched. CDR1 is LGHNA, CDR2 YNFKEQ, per germline. CDR3 amino acids: CASSQGLAGGTGELFF. The CDR3 DNA reads as TGTGCCAGCAGCCAGGGACTAGCGGGGGGCACCGGGGAGCTGTTTTTT.

The CDR3 sequence is CASSPLGGYGYTF. The CDR3 nucleotides read TGTGCCAGCAGCCCCCTAGGGGGCTATGGCTACACCTTC. The chain uses TRBV11-2 and TRBJ1-2, with D perhaps TRBD1 (6 bases). Per the germline V gene, CDR1 is SGHAT and CDR2 is FQNNGV. Trimming took off 5 bases at V and 4 bases at J, with 11 bases between the two ends. The CDR3 spans 13 residues.

The chain carries TRBV21-1 and TRBJ2-1; the table calls TRBD1, which could not be checked here. TRBV21-1 is a pseudogene segment. This CDR3 is 14 amino acids long. The CDR3 protein is CASSPHRTDYEQFF. CDR3 DNA: TGTGCCAGCAGCCCTCACAGGACCGACTATGAGCAGTTCTTC.

This chain links TRBV19 with TRBJ2-5; tentatively, D is TRBD2 (5 bases). Germline V lookup: CDR1 LNHDA, CDR2 SQIVND (reference sequence). CDR3 length: 13 residues. Trimming removed 6 bases at V and 0 bases at J, with 8 bases between. The CDR3 region has the DNA TGTGCCAGTAGCTGGGAGTACCAAGAGACCCAGTACTTC. Residues: CASSWEYQETQYF.

This clone was picked up a small number of times. This sequence joins TRBV10-1 and TRBJ2-5; TRBD2 matches at 8 bases. Germline loops: CDR1 WNHNN, CDR2 SYGVQD (reference sequence). Losses at the gene ends were 1 base for V and 5 bases for J; bases not matched to a gene: 6. The CDR3 runs 15 residues. CDR3 in DNA: TGCGCCAGCAGTGAGTGGTTTAGCGGGGAGGAGACCCAGTACTTC. Protein product: CASSEWFSGEETQYF.

Here the CDR3 reads CASSFGTGVGYTF. For the CDR3, the DNA is TGTGCCAGCAGTTTCGGGACAGGGGTAGGCTACACCTTC. The V gene is TRBV28, the J gene TRBJ1-2; 10 bases are shared with TRBD1. After removal of 3 bases from V and 8 bases from J, the junction contained 3 bases not matched to a gene. The CDR3 length is 13 residues. CDR1 and CDR2 (germline): MDHEN, SYDVKM.

This clone was seen a handful of times. The chain joins TRBV6-2 or TRBV6-3 to TRBJ2-1; the match to TRBD2 covers 14 bases. Germline CDR1 and CDR2: MNHEY and SVGEGT. V was clipped by 0 bases and J by 3 bases; unmatched bases: 7. The CDR3 covers 19 residues. CDR3 nucleotides: TGTGCCAGCAGTTACTCGACTAGCGGGGGGGCCGAGGGCTACAATGAGCAGTTCTTC. It yields the protein CASSYSTSGGAEGYNEQFF.

The chain recombines TRBV4-3 with TRBJ1-2; D is ambiguous. V was trimmed by 0 bases and J by 7 bases, leaving 12 bases between them. Germline CDR1 reads LGHNA; CDR2 reads YSLEER. The CDR3 is 14 residues long. CDR3 in amino acids: CASSQDPGLGGYTF. For the CDR3, the DNA is TGCGCCAGCAGCCAAGATCCCGGGTTGGGTGGCTACACCTTC.

A single count supports this clone. This chain connects TRBV28 to TRBJ1-2; D gene ambiguous. The length of the CDR3 is 13 residues. CDR1 is MDHEN, CDR2 SYDVKM, per germline. Trimming pared 5 bases from V and 7 bases from J, leaving 14 bases between. CDR3 amino acids: CASSEARGRGYTF. The CDR3 bases are TGTGCCAGCAGTGAGGCCCGAGGGCGTGGCTACACCTTC.

The chain employs TRBV5-1 and TRBJ1-1, with 9 bases that match TRBD1. This CDR3 is built from 14 residues. V dropped 6 bases and J dropped 2; count of bases not matched to a gene: 5. Germline CDR1 is SGHRS and CDR2 is YFSETQ. The CDR3: CASTRQGGNTEAFF. The CDR3 coding sequence is TGCGCCAGCACTCGACAGGGGGGAAACACTGAAGCTTTCTTT.

This chain links TRBV10-3 with TRBJ1-1, with a tentative D call TRBD1 (6 bases). CDR3 size: 16 residues. V shed 3 bases and J shed 4 bases, with 18 bases lying between them. Germline V gene lookup returns CDR1 ENHRY and CDR2 SYGVKD. For the CDR3, the DNA is TGTGCCATCAGTGACCCGACAGGTGGTAGGGTCACTGAAGCTTTCTTT. Protein sequence: CAISDPTGGRVTEAFF.

This clone was observed a few times. J is TRBJ2-5 and V is TRBV19; D uncertain. Trimming stripped 5 bases from V and 4 bases from J, with 11 bases between. The CDR3 length is 13 residues. Germline loops: CDR1 LNHDA, CDR2 SQIVND (reference sequence). The CDR3 reads CASSALQLETQYF. The CDR3 bases are TGTGCCAGTAGTGCGTTACAGTTAGAGACCCAGTACTTC. Variable domain in full (rest from reference TRBV19 and TRBJ2-5): DGGITQSPKYLFRKEGQNVTLSCEQNLNHDAMYWYRQDPGQGLRLIYYSQIVNDFQKGDIAEGYSVSREKKESFPLTVTSAQKNPTAFYLCASSALQLETQYFGPGTRLLVL.

The rearrangement joins TRBV30 to TRBJ1-2, with D perhaps matching TRBD1 (5 bases). V lost 0 bases and J lost 7, with 15 bases in between. Germline V gene lookup returns CDR1 GTSNPN and CDR2 SVGIG (reference sequence). This CDR3 contains 14 residues. Here the CDR3 reads CAWSVPTGVVGYTF. The CDR3 DNA follows: TGTGCCTGGAGTGTACCAACGGGGGTCGTTGGCTACACCTTC.

This chain links TRBV2 with TRBJ2-7; D perhaps matches TRBD2 (6 bases). CDR1 and CDR2 from the germline V gene are SNHLY and FYNNEI. CDR3 length: 13 amino acids. Trimming removed 10 bases at V and 3 bases at J, with 16 bases between. CDR3 amino acids: CATQGRRNYEQYF. CDR3 DNA: TGTGCCACCCAAGGGAGGAGAAACTACGAGCAGTACTTC.